The present TCR beta chain was sequenced within a study of persistence of HIV-infected CD4 T cells. An overlapping HIV-1 Gag peptide pool stimulated these cells at approximately 0.91 ug/peptide/mL. Memory cells lacking CD40L and CD69 with high CD45RO were sorted. Germline CDR1 WSHSY, CDR2 SAAADI. Trimming shortened V by 6 bases and J by 4 bases, and 11 bases separated the two germline ends. The CDR3 is made up of 13 amino acids. In the case of this clone: The target antigen is unknown.

Sequencing used immunoSEQ version 4 in survey mode. Libraries were prepared by immunoSEQ multiplex PCR; TCRdb keeps only in-frame clonotypes and omits some of them. The sample contains just under 65,000 clones, 65% to 75% of which appear only once. The clonotype originates from an adult man with HIV who was CMV-seropositive. The material sequenced was CD4+ T cells sorted from PBMCs after roughly 18-hour stimulation, taken from a patient who received antiretroviral therapy. The chain has TRBV10-2 and TRBJ2-3; perhaps TRBD2 as D (5 bases). For the CDR3, the DNA is TGCGCCAGCAGCTCTCTAGCAGCAGATACGCAGTATTTT. Translation: CASSSLAADTQYF.